These 15 T cell receptor beta chains came from one sample sequenced in a study of shared clonotypes between healthy human individuals. TCRdb's table, derived via immunoSEQ multiplex PCR, lists solely in-frame clones and lacks some. The sample shows 2,100,000 or so clones, approximately 96% of them seen only once. The sample was naive CD4+ T cells sorted from blood. Described subset: CD45RA+ positively selected. These receptor sequences come from a man between 18 and 29 years old in good health.

The V and J genes are TRBV29-1 and TRBJ1-1; 7 bases match TRBD1. This CDR3 region has 14 residues. CDR1 is SQVTM and CDR2 is ANQGSEA in the germline V gene. Losses at the gene ends were 6 bases for V and 0 bases for J; bases not matched to a gene: 7. CDR3 DNA: TGCAGCGTGGTTTCCGGGACAGTGAACACTGAAGCTTTCTTT. It translates to CSVVSGTVNTEAFF.

The chain joins TRBV30 to TRBJ1-2, with TRBD1 as a possible D gene (5 bases). Germline values: CDR1 GTSNPN, CDR2 SVGIG (reference sequence). V lost 1 base and J 14 bases, leaving 17 bases between the germline ends. The CDR3 covers 12 residues. CDR3 in amino acids: CAWSADTVLSTF. CDR3 coding DNA: TGTGCCTGGAGTGCGGACACGGTCCTCTCGACCTTC.

This clone came up once. This sequence joins TRBV7-6 and TRBJ1-2, with TRBD1 identical over 12 bases. The V gene end was trimmed by 3 bases and the J gene end by 3 bases; junction bases not matched to a gene: 11. The CDR3 has 18 amino acids. Germline V lookup: CDR1 SGHVS, CDR2 FNYEAQ. Here the CDR3 DNA reads TGTGCCAGCAGCTTGACCGGGACAGGGGGCTTATATGACTATGGCTACACCTTC. It translates to CASSLTGTGGLYDYGYTF.

This rearrangement joins TRBV6-5 to TRBJ2-7; a weak D match, TRBD2 (5 bases). The germline V and J ends were trimmed by 6 bases and 4 bases, with 13 bases remaining between them. Germline V gene sequence: CDR1 MNHEY, CDR2 SVGAGI. The CDR3 has 13 residues. In DNA, the CDR3 is TGTGCCAGCAGCCGAATGTCGGGGTACGAGCAGTACTTC. Protein sequence: CASSRMSGYEQYF.

This clone was observed once. The chain joins TRBV4-3 to TRBJ2-3, with TRBD2 matching over 10 bases. The CDR3 contains 17 residues. The ends lost 3 bases at V and 3 bases at J; junction bases unmatched: 9. Germline CDR1 LGHNA, CDR2 YSLEER. In nucleotides, the CDR3 is TGCGCCAGCAGCCACACCCCTAGCGGGAGAAAGACAGATACGCAGTATTTT. It codes for CASSHTPSGRKTDTQYF.

For this clone: Compared with germline, one end of the junction differs, possibly owing to a read error. This chain uses TRBV7-7 with TRBJ2-7, with 7 bases matching TRBD1. This CDR3 has 15 amino acids. Germline V gene sequence: CDR1 SSHAT, CDR2 FNYEAQ (reference sequence). The CDR3 loop reads CASSDPGQSHYEQYF. CDR3 nucleotides: TGTGCTAGCAGCGACCCGGGACAGAGTCACTACGAGCAGTACTTC. Looking up the rest from reference TRBV7-7 and TRBJ2-7 gives the full variable domain: GAGVSQSPRYKVTKRGQDVTLRCDPISSHATLYWYQQALGQGPEFLTYFNYEAQPDKSGLPSDRFSAERPEGSISTLTIQRTEQRDSAMYRCASSDPGQSHYEQYFGPGTRLTVT.

This chain connects TRBV5-5 to TRBJ1-5, with TRBD1 matching 10 bases. Germline V gene sequence: CDR1 SGHKS, CDR2 YYEKEE (reference sequence). CDR3 length: 17 amino acids. V trimming: 4 bases; J trimming: 0 bases; junction bases outside the gene matches: 7. The CDR3 loop is CASSLGTGDLSNQPQHF. CDR3 sequence (DNA): TGTGCCAGCAGCCTTGGGACAGGGGACCTTAGCAATCAGCCCCAGCATTTT.

The J gene is TRBJ2-4, the V gene TRBV4-3; 7 nucleotides align to TRBD2. Trimming cost V 3 bases and J 11 bases; bases outside gene matches: 4. The CDR3 is 12 residues long. Per the germline V gene, CDR1 is LGHNA and CDR2 is YSLEER. CDR3 region: CASSQREYVQYF. The CDR3 nucleotides read TGCGCCAGCAGCCAGCGGGAGTACGTTCAGTACTTC.

The chain has TRBV5-4 and TRBJ2-5; D perhaps matches TRBD1 (6 bases). Germline assignment: CDR1 SGHNT and CDR2 YYREEE (reference sequence). V dropped 0 bases and J dropped 1 base, with 16 bases sitting between them. The CDR3 runs to 17 residues. The CDR3 region has the DNA TGTGCCAGCAGCTTGGCCCCCCTTACAGGGTTCCAAGAGACCCAGTACTTC. Amino acid sequence: CASSLAPLTGFQETQYF.

This chain uses TRBV29-1 with TRBJ1-2, with 11 nucleotides matching TRBD1. CDR3 length equals 14 residues. Germline lookup yields CDR1 SQVTM and CDR2 ANQGSEA. Germline trimming cut 2 bases from V and 7 bases from J; bases unmatched to any gene: 6. The CDR3 region has the DNA TGCAGCGTTGAATTAGGGACAGGGGGACGTGGCTACACCTTC. Its protein is CSVELGTGGRGYTF.

J is TRBJ1-6 and V is TRBV14; possibly TRBD1 for D (5 bases). The CDR3 runs 15 residues. V lost 5 bases to trimming and J lost 9 bases, with 17 bases between them. The V gene's germline CDR1 is SGHDN and CDR2 FVKESK. CDR3 nucleotide sequence: TGTGCCAGCAGCTTAACGGCAGGGTTCAGTTCACCCCTCCACTTT. It yields the protein CASSLTAGFSSPLHF.

V usage is TRBV5-1 and J usage is TRBJ1-6; no definite D call. Germline V CDR1 and CDR2: SGHRS, YFSETQ. The CDR3 has 15 amino acids. Trimming took off 0 bases at V and 3 bases at J, with 7 bases between the two ends. In nucleotides, the CDR3 is TGCGCCAGCAGCTTGGAGAGAGACTATAATTCACCCCTCCACTTT. Protein: CASSLERDYNSPLHF.

A note on this clone: Within the sample, other DNA sequences also encode this same CDR3. This rearrangement joins TRBV25-1 to TRBJ2-7; 7 bases line up with TRBD2. Trimming removed 1 base from V and 0 bases from J; junction bases left unmatched: 3. The CDR3 extends over 15 amino acids. The germline gives CDR1 MGHDK, CDR2 SYGVNS. CDR3 amino acids: CASSESGGSSYEQYF. CDR3 DNA sequence: TGTGCCAGCAGTGAATCGGGAGGAAGCTCCTACGAGCAGTACTTC.

The J gene is TRBJ2-5, the V gene TRBV5-1; maybe TRBD2 (6 bases). The CDR3 consists of 16 residues. Germline assignment: CDR1 SGHRS and CDR2 YFSETQ. V lost 4 bases, J lost 0 bases, and 16 bases lay in between. The CDR3 sequence: CASSNTDYLYQETQYF. In DNA, the CDR3 is TGCGCCAGCAGCAACACGGACTATCTGTACCAAGAGACCCAGTACTTC.

This chain links TRBV10-3 with TRBJ1-2; the D gene is possibly TRBD1 (5 bases). The length of the CDR3 is 16 residues. The germline V gene has CDR1 ENHRY and CDR2 SYGVKD. With 0 bases removed from V and 8 bases from J, the gap between germline ends came to 19 bases. CDR3 sequence reads: CAISESQGGFVRGYTF. Written as DNA, the CDR3 is TGTGCCATCAGTGAGTCCCAGGGCGGGTTTGTGCGAGGCTACACCTTC.